This T cell receptor beta chain is drawn from a study (dated by TCRdb to the mid-2010s). The study in broad terms: Whether tumor-infiltrating Tregs in breast cancer are recruited from blood Tregs or converted in situ from other CD4+ T cell subsets was tested.

Relative to germline, V is 11 bases shorter and J is 10 bases shorter, with 33 bases between their ends. The CDR3, from cysteine to phenylalanine, totals 16 residues. The sequence is cut down to CDR3 DNA, 48 bases in frame from base 1. The germline V gene (reference sequence) specifies LGHDT as CDR1 and YNNKEL as CDR2. The memory CD4+ T cell population was isolated based on a CD4+CD45RO+CD25- phenotype. Tregs, naive and memory CD4+ T cells from tumor, blood and ipsilateral draining lymph nodes of a handful of breast cancer patients underwent full-length TCR alpha and beta sequencing. Ficoll density gradient centrifugation was used to isolate mononuclear cells from lymph nodes or from 50 to 60 ml of peripheral blood. FACS confirmed that the sorted cell populations were more than 90% pure. The paper's findings and limits, for the study overall: The greatest overlap of tumor-infiltrating Treg TCR alpha and beta sequences was with tumor naive CD4+ T cells, followed next by blood naive CD4+ T cells. The larger-cohort validation was restricted to a single TCR beta V-J rearrangement rather than whole repertoires. The TCR gene usage of tumor memory CD4+ T cells clustered together with blood and lymph node memory CD4+ cells and with lymph node naive CD4+ cells.

Amplification of full-length TCR variable regions was done by 5' RACE PCR using constant-region reverse primers, and this step was followed by semi-nested PCR with Nested Universal Primer A. The ReliaPrep RNA Cell Miniprep System was used to extract total RNA, which was then reverse transcribed into 5'RACE-ready cDNA with the SMARTer RACE 5'/3' Kit. An Illumina MiSeq was used to sequence the full-length TCR alpha and beta libraries, which had been barcoded with multiplex adaptors. The study's processing was this. For each of nine subset-tissue groups, sequencing data from the five patients were combined, and the groups were compared by unsupervised clustering of TCR gene usage. Repertoire similarity was calculated with the Morisita-Horn index, weighting shared sequences by their contribution to each repertoire. TCRdb took the public reads, trimmed them with fastp at Q25, ran MiXCR for clone calling and kept in-frame beta chains. Under each unique CDR3 protein, matching rows form one entry showing the most common genes and DNA. The V and J calls follow TCRdb's processing rather than the paper's. The sample records about 5,300 distinct CDR3 sequences, roughly 38% of which are singletons. Jointly, the top ten make up over 45% of the sample.

On this clonotype itself: Its recognized antigen is unknown. No base quality information exists; no much larger clone differs at one position.

The clonotype comes from a female donor with breast cancer. Sequencing input: memory CD4+ T cells sorted from blood. The cell subset or site label on this specimen signifies: memory CD4+ T cells, CD4+CD45RO+CD25-. The rearrangement combines TRBV3-1 with TRBJ2-7; the D gene is perhaps TRBD1 or TRBD2, as each covers 5 bases. The CDR3 loop reads CAGGPTGTEPSTGQYF. The nucleotide sequence is given as TGTGCCGGCGGCCCAACCGGGACCGAGCCATCTACGGGACAGTACTTC.